The sequence of this TCR beta chain was determined in a study of T cell changes during pregnancy in multiple sclerosis. Clones were sequenced by immunoSEQ multiplex PCR, and TCRdb holds only the in-frame ones, with some missing. The profile shows 19,000 or so clones, 88% of them singletons. V dropped 0 bases and J dropped 0 bases, with 10 bases sitting between them. CDR1 and CDR2 (germline): SGHDT, YYEEEE. The CDR3 is 16 residues long. This specimen was CD4+ T cells from peripheral blood mononuclear cells, taken in the first trimester of pregnancy. The TCR comes from a female donor in good health, enrolled as a control in a pregnancy study. V usage is TRBV5-6 and J usage is TRBJ2-1; possibly TRBD2 for D (5 bases). The CDR3 region is CASSLDLGSSYNEQFF. CDR3 sequence (DNA): TGTGCCAGCAGCTTGGACCTGGGGAGCTCCTACAATGAGCAGTTCTTC.